This TCR beta chain was profiled in a study of response to subunit inactivated influenza vaccine. Study-wide results and caveats: Seasonal influenza vaccination, on each occasion, was suggested by the authors to recruit few new T cells.

Germline V CDR1 and CDR2: LGHNA, YNFKEQ. The CDR3 is 18 residues long. Trimming removed 1 base from V and 4 bases from J, with 22 bases in between. TCRdb fed the RT-PCR reads into MiXCR, producing one record per CDR3 protein. The sample contains approximately 500,000 distinct CDR3 sequences, 14% of which appear only once. Regarding this clonotype: What it binds is not known.

The J gene is TRBJ1-1, the V gene TRBV4-2; D uncertain. The sequence came from a man aged 45 to 65 who received an inactivated influenza vaccine. Sequenced material: PBMCs from blood, taken roughly 12 days after vaccination. The CDR3 here is CASSQGDPMIWDSTEAFF. CDR3 DNA: TGTGCCAGCAGCCAAGGGGATCCTATGATATGGGATAGCACTGAAGCTTTCTTT.